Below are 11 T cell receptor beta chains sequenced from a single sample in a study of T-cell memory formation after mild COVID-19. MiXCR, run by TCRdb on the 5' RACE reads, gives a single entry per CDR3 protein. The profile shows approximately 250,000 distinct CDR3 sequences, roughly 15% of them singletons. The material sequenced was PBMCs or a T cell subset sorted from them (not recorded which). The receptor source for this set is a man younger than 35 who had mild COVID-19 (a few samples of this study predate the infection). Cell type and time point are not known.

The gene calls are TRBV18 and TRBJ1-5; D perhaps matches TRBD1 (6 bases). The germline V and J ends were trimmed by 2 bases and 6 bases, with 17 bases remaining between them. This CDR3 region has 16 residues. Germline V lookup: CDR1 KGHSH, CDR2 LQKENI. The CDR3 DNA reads TGTGCCAGCTCACCAATGACGGGGGGCGGTAGTCAGCCCCAGCATTTT. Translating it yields CASSPMTGGGSQPQHF.

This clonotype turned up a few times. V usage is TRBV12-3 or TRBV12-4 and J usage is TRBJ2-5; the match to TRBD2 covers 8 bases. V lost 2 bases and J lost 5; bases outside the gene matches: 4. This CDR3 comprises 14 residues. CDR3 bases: TGTGCCAGCAGTTTACGGACTAGCCCTGAGACCCAGTACTTC. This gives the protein CASSLRTSPETQYF.

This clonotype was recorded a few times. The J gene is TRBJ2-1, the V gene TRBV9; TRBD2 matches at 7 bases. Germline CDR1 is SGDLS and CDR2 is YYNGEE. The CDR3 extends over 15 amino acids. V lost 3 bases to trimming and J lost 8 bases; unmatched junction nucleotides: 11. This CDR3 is CASSGAPGTNDEQFF. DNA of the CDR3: TGTGCCAGCAGCGGAGCCCCAGGGACTAATGATGAGCAGTTCTTC.

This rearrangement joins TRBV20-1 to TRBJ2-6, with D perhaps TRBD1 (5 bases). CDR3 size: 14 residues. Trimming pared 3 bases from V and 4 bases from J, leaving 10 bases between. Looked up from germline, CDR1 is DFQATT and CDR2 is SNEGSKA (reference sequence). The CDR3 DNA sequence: TGCAGTGCTAGCCAGGGAACCGGGGCCAACGTCCTGACTTTC. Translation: CSASQGTGANVLTF.

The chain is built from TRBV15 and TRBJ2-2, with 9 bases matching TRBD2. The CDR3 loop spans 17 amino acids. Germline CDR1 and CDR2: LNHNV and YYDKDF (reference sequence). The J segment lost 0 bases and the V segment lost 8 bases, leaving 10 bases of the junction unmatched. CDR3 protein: CATRASGKGANTGELFF. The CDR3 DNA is TGTGCCACCCGGGCTAGCGGGAAGGGGGCGAACACCGGGGAGCTGTTTTTT.

The CDR3 loop reads CASSPAGTGGRDTQYF. The CDR3 coding sequence is TGTGCCAGCAGTCCCGCTGGGACAGGGGGCAGAGATACGCAGTATTTT. V gene TRBV12-3 or TRBV12-4 combines with J gene TRBJ2-3; TRBD1 matches 12 bases. V lost 5 bases, J lost 5 bases, and 8 bases stayed unmatched. The CDR3 loop spans 16 amino acids.

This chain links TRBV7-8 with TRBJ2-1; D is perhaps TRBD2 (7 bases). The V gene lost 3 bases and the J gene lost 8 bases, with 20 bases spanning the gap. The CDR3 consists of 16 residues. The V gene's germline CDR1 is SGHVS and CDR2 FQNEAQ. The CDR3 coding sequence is TGTGCCAGCAGCTTCCCCGGGGGGCCATCATCTCATGAGCAGTTCTTC. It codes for CASSFPGGPSSHEQFF.

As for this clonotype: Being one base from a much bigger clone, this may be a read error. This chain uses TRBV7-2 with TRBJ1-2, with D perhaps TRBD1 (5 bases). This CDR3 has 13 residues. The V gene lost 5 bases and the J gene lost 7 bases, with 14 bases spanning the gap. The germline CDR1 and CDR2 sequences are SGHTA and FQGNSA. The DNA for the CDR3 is TGTGCCAGCAGCCCTAAGGGGAATTCTGGCTACACCTTC. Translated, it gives CASSPKGNSGYTF.

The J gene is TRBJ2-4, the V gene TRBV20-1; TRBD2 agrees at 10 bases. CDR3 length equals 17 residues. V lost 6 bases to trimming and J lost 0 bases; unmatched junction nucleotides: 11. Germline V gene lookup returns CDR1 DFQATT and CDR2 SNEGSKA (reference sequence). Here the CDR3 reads CSAQGLAGVVAKNIQYF. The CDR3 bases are TGCAGTGCCCAGGGGCTAGCGGGGGTTGTAGCCAAAAACATTCAGTACTTC.

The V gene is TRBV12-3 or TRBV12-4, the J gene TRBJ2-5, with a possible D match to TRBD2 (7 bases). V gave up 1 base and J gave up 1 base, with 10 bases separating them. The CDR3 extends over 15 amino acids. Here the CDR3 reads CASSLGGGSQETQYF. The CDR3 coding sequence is TGTGCCAGCAGTTTAGGGGGGGGCAGCCAAGAGACCCAGTACTTC.

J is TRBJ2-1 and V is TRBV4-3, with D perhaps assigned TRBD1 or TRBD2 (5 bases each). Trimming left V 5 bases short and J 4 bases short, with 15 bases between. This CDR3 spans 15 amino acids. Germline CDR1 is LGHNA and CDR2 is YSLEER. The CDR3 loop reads CASSGGTARYNEQFF. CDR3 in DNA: TGCGCCAGCAGCGGTGGGACGGCCCGATACAATGAGCAGTTCTTC.